This TCR beta chain was sequenced for a study of blood T cell repertoires in COVID-19. Study overall: From T cells, B-cell-depleted T cells, or PBMCs came the material, which was cDNA or gDNA.

The assay was immunoSEQ multiplex PCR, and TCRdb's table has in-frame clones only and misses some. This repertoire shows roughly 120,000 clones, about 85% found once; its top ten account for approximately 2%. This clonotype was obtained from a man aged 65 to 79 with acute or convalescent COVID-19. Source material: peripheral blood.

The CDR3 here is CASSSDPGTTNEKLFF. The CDR3 DNA sequence: TGCGCCAGCAGCTCGGACCCAGGGACAACTAATGAAAAACTGTTTTTT. The chain uses TRBV5-1 and TRBJ1-4, with TRBD1 as a possible D gene (5 bases). V gave up 3 bases and J gave up 0 bases, with 12 bases separating them. Germline V gene sequence: CDR1 SGHRS, CDR2 YFSETQ. This CDR3 comprises 16 residues.